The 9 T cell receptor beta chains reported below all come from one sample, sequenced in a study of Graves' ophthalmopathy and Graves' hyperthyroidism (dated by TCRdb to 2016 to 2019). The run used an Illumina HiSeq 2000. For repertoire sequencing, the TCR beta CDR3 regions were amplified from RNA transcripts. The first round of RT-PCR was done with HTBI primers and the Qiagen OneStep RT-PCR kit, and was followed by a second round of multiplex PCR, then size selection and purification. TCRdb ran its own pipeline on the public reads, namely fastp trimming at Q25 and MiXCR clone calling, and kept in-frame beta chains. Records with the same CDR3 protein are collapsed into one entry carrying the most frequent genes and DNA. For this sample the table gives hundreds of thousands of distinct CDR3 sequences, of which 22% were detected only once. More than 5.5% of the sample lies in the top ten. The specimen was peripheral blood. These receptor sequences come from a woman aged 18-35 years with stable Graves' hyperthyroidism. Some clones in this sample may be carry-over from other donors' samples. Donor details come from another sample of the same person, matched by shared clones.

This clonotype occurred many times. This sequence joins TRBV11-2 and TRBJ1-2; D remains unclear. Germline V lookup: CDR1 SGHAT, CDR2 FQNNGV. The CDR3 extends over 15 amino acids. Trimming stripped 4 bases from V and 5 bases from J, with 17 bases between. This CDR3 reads CASSSLWRGSYGYTF. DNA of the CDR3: TGTGCCAGCAGCTCACTTTGGCGCGGATCTTATGGCTACACCTTC.

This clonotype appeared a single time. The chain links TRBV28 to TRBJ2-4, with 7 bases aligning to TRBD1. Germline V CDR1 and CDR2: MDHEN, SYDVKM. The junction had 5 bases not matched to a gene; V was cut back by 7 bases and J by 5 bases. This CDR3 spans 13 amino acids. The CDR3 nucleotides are TGTGCCAGCATGTGGCAGGGGGAAAACATTCAGTACTTC. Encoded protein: CASMWQGENIQYF. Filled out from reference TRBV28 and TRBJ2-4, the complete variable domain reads DVKVTQSSRYLVKRTGEKVFLECVQDMDHENMFWYRQDPGLGLRLIYFSYDVKMKEKGDIPEGYSVSREKKERFSLILESASTNQTSMYLCASMWQGENIQYFGAGTRLSVL.

CDR3 residues: CASSLVLTQETQYF. The CDR3 region has the DNA TGTGCCAGCAGCTTAGTGCTGACACAAGAGACCCAGTACTTC. This chain joins TRBV7-2 and TRBJ2-5; D uncertain. The V gene lost 1 base and the J gene lost 2 bases, with 8 bases spanning the gap. The germline V gene encodes CDR1 SGHTA and CDR2 FQGNSA. The CDR3 extends over 14 amino acids.

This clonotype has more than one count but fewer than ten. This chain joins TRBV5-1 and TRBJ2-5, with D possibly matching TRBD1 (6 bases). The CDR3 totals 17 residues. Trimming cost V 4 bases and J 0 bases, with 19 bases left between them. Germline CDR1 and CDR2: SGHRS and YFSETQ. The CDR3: CASSSHRESAYQETQYF. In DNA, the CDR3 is TGCGCCAGCAGCAGTCACAGGGAATCGGCCTACCAAGAGACCCAGTACTTC. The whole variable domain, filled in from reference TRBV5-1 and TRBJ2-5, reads KAGVTQTPRYLIKTRGQQVTLSCSPISGHRSVSWYQQTPGQGLQFLFEYFSETQRNKGNFPGRFSGRQFSNSRSEMNVSTLELGDSALYLCASSSHRESAYQETQYFGPGTRLLVL.

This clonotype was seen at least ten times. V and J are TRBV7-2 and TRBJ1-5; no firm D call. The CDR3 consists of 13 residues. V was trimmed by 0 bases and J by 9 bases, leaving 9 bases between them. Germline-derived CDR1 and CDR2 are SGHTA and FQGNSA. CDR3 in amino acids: CASSLASQGPQHF. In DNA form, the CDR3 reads TGTGCCAGCAGCTTAGCCAGTCAAGGGCCCCAGCATTTT.

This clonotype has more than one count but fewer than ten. The DNA for the CDR3 is TGCGCCAGCAGCCACCGGGACAGGCACACCGGGGAGCTGTTTTTT. It is translated as CASSHRDRHTGELFF. The chain uses TRBV4-1 and TRBJ2-2, with 8 bases lining up with TRBD1. The CDR3 extends over 15 amino acids. Germline V gives CDR1 MGHRA, CDR2 YSYEKL. V dropped 3 bases and J dropped 3; count of bases not matched to a gene: 3.

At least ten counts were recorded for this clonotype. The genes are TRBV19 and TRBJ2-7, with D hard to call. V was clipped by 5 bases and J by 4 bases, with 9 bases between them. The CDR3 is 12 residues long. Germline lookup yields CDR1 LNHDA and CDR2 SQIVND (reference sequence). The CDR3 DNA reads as TGTGCCAGTAGTGTTGGCCGTTACGAGCAGTACTTC. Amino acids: CASSVGRYEQYF.

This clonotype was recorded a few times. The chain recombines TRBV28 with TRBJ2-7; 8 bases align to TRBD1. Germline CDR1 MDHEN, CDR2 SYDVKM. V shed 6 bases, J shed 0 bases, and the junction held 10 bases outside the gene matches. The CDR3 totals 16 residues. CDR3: CASRRRDRKPSYEQYF. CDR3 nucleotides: TGTGCCAGCAGACGCCGGGACAGGAAACCCTCCTACGAGCAGTACTTC.

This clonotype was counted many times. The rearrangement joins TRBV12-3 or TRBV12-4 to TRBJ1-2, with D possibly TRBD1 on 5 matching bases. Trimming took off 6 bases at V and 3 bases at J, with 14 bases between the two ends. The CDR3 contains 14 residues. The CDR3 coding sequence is TGTGCCAGCAGCCGACAGTTAGGAGACTATGGCTACACCTTC. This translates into CASSRQLGDYGYTF.